The rows below give T cell receptor beta chains drawn from one sample of a study of T-cell memory formation after mild COVID-19. TCRdb re-derived calls from the 5' RACE reads in MiXCR, one entry per CDR3 protein. The data contain 200,000 to 250,000 distinct CDR3 sequences, approximately 15% of them singletons. The source material was PBMCs or a T cell subset sorted from them (not recorded which). Receptors were obtained from an adult woman who had mild COVID-19 (a few samples of this study predate the infection). Cell type and time point are not known. Each CDR3 is given with its conserved first and last residue. Each record gives: D gene, clone size, V gene, J gene, CDR3 protein, CDR3 DNA. A D gene is named only where the DNA matches it firmly. Clone size is given for some rows only: seen once, a few or many times, or a class if the clone is expanded.

D gene: NA; clone size: few; V gene: TRBV12-3/TRBV12-4; J gene: TRBJ2-5; CDR3 protein: CASTLGGETQYF; CDR3 DNA: TGTGCCAGCACACTAGGGGGTGAGACCCAGTACTTC
D gene: NA; clone size: few; V gene: TRBV20-1; J gene: TRBJ2-7; CDR3 protein: CSASSTGDSYEQYF; CDR3 DNA: TGCAGTGCTAGTAGTACGGGGGACTCCTACGAGCAGTACTTC
D gene: NA; clone size: NA; V gene: TRBV19; J gene: TRBJ1-1; CDR3 protein: CASSVPRMNTEAFF; CDR3 DNA: TGTGCCAGCTCAGTGCCCCGCATGAACACTGAAGCTTTCTTT
D gene: NA; clone size: many; V gene: TRBV3-1; J gene: TRBJ2-2; CDR3 protein: CASSQNPRSGVGRTGELFF; CDR3 DNA: TGTGCCAGCAGCCAGAACCCCCGATCAGGTGTGGGTCGCACCGGGGAGCTGTTTTTT
D gene: TRBD1; clone size: few; V gene: TRBV4-1; J gene: TRBJ1-2; CDR3 protein: CASSQVLRDRVGYGYTF; CDR3 DNA: TGCGCCAGCAGCCAAGTTCTCCGGGACAGGGTTGGCTATGGCTACACCTTC
D gene: NA; clone size: NA; V gene: TRBV7-2; J gene: TRBJ2-2; CDR3 protein: CASSLVGFGELFF; CDR3 DNA: TGTGCCAGCAGCTTAGTAGGGTTCGGGGAGCTGTTTTTT
D gene: NA; clone size: many; V gene: TRBV20-1; J gene: TRBJ1-3; CDR3 protein: CSAREAGRGNTIYF; CDR3 DNA: TGCAGTGCTAGAGAGGCAGGGAGAGGAAACACCATATATTTT
D gene: NA; clone size: NA; V gene: TRBV4-1; J gene: TRBJ1-2; CDR3 protein: CASSQDGYYGYTF; CDR3 DNA: TGCGCCAGCAGCCAGGACGGCTACTATGGCTACACCTTC
D gene: NA; clone size: NA; V gene: TRBV12-3/TRBV12-4; J gene: TRBJ2-2; CDR3 protein: CASSSLGPGELFF; CDR3 DNA: TGTGCCAGCAGTAGCCTGGGACCCGGGGAGCTGTTTTTT
D gene: TRBD2; clone size: NA; V gene: TRBV12-3/TRBV12-4; J gene: TRBJ2-1; CDR3 protein: CASTLGLAHNEQFF; CDR3 DNA: TGTGCCAGCACCCTCGGACTAGCCCACAATGAGCAGTTCTTC
D gene: NA; clone size: NA; V gene: TRBV6-2/TRBV6-3; J gene: TRBJ2-7; CDR3 protein: CASSYRAAYEQYF; CDR3 DNA: TGTGCCAGCAGTTACCGGGCAGCCTACGAGCAGTACTTC
D gene: NA; clone size: NA; V gene: TRBV9; J gene: TRBJ2-5; CDR3 protein: CASSAVGYWRETQYF; CDR3 DNA: TGTGCCAGCAGCGCCGTAGGGTACTGGCGGGAGACCCAGTACTTC
D gene: NA; clone size: few; V gene: TRBV5-1; J gene: TRBJ1-1; CDR3 protein: CASSLAGQSRNTEAFF; CDR3 DNA: TGCGCCAGCAGCTTGGCCGGACAGAGCCGGAACACTGAAGCTTTCTTT
D gene: NA; clone size: few; V gene: TRBV7-8; J gene: TRBJ2-3; CDR3 protein: CASSLGRQRGADTQYF; CDR3 DNA: TGTGCCAGCAGCTTAGGTCGTCAGAGGGGAGCAGATACGCAGTATTTT
D gene: TRBD1; clone size: few; V gene: TRBV7-2; J gene: TRBJ2-2; CDR3 protein: CATRDRVNTGELFF; CDR3 DNA: TGTGCCACCCGGGACAGGGTTAACACCGGGGAGCTGTTTTTT
D gene: TRBD2; clone size: few; V gene: TRBV10-3; J gene: TRBJ2-7; CDR3 protein: CAISEPSGTSSPYEQYF; CDR3 DNA: TGTGCCATCAGTGAGCCCTCCGGGACTAGCAGCCCATACGAGCAGTACTTC
D gene: TRBD1; clone size: many; V gene: TRBV5-5; J gene: TRBJ1-1; CDR3 protein: CASSFTSGGGTEAFF; CDR3 DNA: TGTGCCAGCAGCTTTACGTCAGGGGGCGGCACTGAAGCTTTCTTT
D gene: TRBD1; clone size: few; V gene: TRBV4-2; J gene: TRBJ2-6; CDR3 protein: CASSQVSTGTARAGANVLTF; CDR3 DNA: TGTGCCAGCAGCCAAGTTTCCACCGGGACAGCCCGTGCAGGGGCCAACGTCCTGACTTTC
D gene: TRBD1; clone size: NA; V gene: TRBV7-2; J gene: TRBJ1-2; CDR3 protein: CASSSPRQGAYGYTF; CDR3 DNA: TGTGCCAGCAGCTCCCCCAGACAGGGGGCTTATGGCTACACCTTC
D gene: TRBD1; clone size: few; V gene: TRBV12-3/TRBV12-4; J gene: TRBJ1-2; CDR3 protein: CASSKGQPNYGYTF; CDR3 DNA: TGTGCCAGCAGTAAGGGACAGCCTAACTATGGCTACACCTTC
D gene: TRBD1; clone size: few; V gene: TRBV5-5; J gene: TRBJ2-4; CDR3 protein: CASSLSRDRVTIQYF; CDR3 DNA: TGTGCCAGCAGCTTGTCCCGGGACAGGGTGACCATTCAGTACTTC
D gene: NA; clone size: NA; V gene: TRBV18; J gene: TRBJ1-1; CDR3 protein: CASSPPMGKDTEAFF; CDR3 DNA: TGTGCCAGCTCACCACCGATGGGGAAGGACACTGAAGCTTTCTTT
D gene: NA; clone size: NA; V gene: TRBV5-1; J gene: TRBJ2-7; CDR3 protein: CASSARAGEPSGEQYF; CDR3 DNA: TGCGCCAGCAGCGCCCGGGCCGGGGAACCCTCTGGCGAGCAGTACTTC
D gene: NA; clone size: few; V gene: TRBV10-3; J gene: TRBJ2-1; CDR3 protein: CAISGIRQGTHNEQFF; CDR3 DNA: TGTGCCATCAGCGGAATCCGGCAGGGTACCCACAATGAGCAGTTCTTC
D gene: NA; clone size: few; V gene: TRBV29-1; J gene: TRBJ2-3; CDR3 protein: CSVARGTGRADTQYF; CDR3 DNA: TGCAGCGTGGCACGTGGTACAGGGAGGGCAGATACGCAGTATTTT
D gene: NA; clone size: NA; V gene: TRBV12-3/TRBV12-4; J gene: TRBJ1-3; CDR3 protein: CASSDRDAGNTIYF; CDR3 DNA: TGTGCCAGCAGTGACCGGGACGCTGGAAACACCATATATTTT
D gene: NA; clone size: NA; V gene: TRBV24-1; J gene: TRBJ2-1; CDR3 protein: CATSDMRSSYNEQFF; CDR3 DNA: TGTGCCACCAGTGATATGAGAAGCTCCTACAATGAGCAGTTCTTC
D gene: NA; clone size: NA; V gene: TRBV27; J gene: TRBJ2-3; CDR3 protein: CASSLSLGAGDTQYF; CDR3 DNA: TGTGCCAGCAGTTTATCGTTAGGGGCTGGAGATACGCAGTATTTT
D gene: NA; clone size: few; V gene: TRBV2; J gene: TRBJ2-5; CDR3 protein: CASRVGEETQYF; CDR3 DNA: TGTGCCAGCAGGGTGGGTGAAGAGACCCAGTACTTC
D gene: NA; clone size: NA; V gene: TRBV29-1; J gene: TRBJ2-7; CDR3 protein: CSVEDSVRGYEQYF; CDR3 DNA: TGCAGCGTTGAAGATAGCGTCAGGGGCTACGAGCAGTACTTC
D gene: NA; clone size: NA; V gene: TRBV29-1; J gene: TRBJ1-1; CDR3 protein: CSVGAGGTFTEAFF; CDR3 DNA: TGCAGCGTTGGGGCCGGGGGCACCTTCACTGAAGCTTTCTTT
D gene: TRBD2; clone size: once; V gene: TRBV6-2/TRBV6-3; J gene: TRBJ2-3; CDR3 protein: CASSYPGLPSATDTQYF; CDR3 DNA: TGTGCCAGCAGTTACCCGGGACTACCGAGCGCCACAGATACGCAGTATTTT
D gene: NA; clone size: NA; V gene: TRBV20-1; J gene: TRBJ2-7; CDR3 protein: CSAFNVLFTYEQYF; CDR3 DNA: TGCAGTGCTTTCAATGTCCTCTTTACCTACGAGCAGTACTTC
D gene: TRBD2; clone size: few; V gene: TRBV7-6; J gene: TRBJ2-1; CDR3 protein: CASSLETSGSRGQFF; CDR3 DNA: TGTGCCAGCAGCTTAGAGACTAGCGGGAGCCGGGGGCAGTTCTTC
D gene: TRBD2; clone size: many; V gene: TRBV12-3/TRBV12-4; J gene: TRBJ2-7; CDR3 protein: CASSPIAGQQYF; CDR3 DNA: TGTGCCAGCAGTCCGATAGCGGGACAGCAGTACTTC
D gene: NA; clone size: NA; V gene: TRBV5-5; J gene: TRBJ1-4; CDR3 protein: CASSLDPVGGGEKLFF; CDR3 DNA: TGTGCCAGCAGCTTGGACCCCGTGGGGGGCGGTGAAAAACTGTTTTTT
D gene: TRBD2; clone size: few; V gene: TRBV4-3; J gene: TRBJ2-1; CDR3 protein: CASSQETSGRAGEQFF; CDR3 DNA: TGCGCCAGCAGCCAAGAGACTAGCGGGAGGGCCGGTGAGCAGTTCTTC
D gene: NA; clone size: NA; V gene: TRBV5-1; J gene: TRBJ1-2; CDR3 protein: CASSAQQGPTFYGYTF; CDR3 DNA: TGCGCCAGCAGCGCCCAACAGGGTCCCACCTTCTATGGCTACACCTTC
D gene: NA; clone size: NA; V gene: TRBV12-3/TRBV12-4; J gene: TRBJ1-2; CDR3 protein: CASSSRFDGYTF; CDR3 DNA: TGTGCCAGCAGTTCAAGGTTTGATGGCTACACCTTC
D gene: NA; clone size: NA; V gene: TRBV6-5; J gene: TRBJ1-5; CDR3 protein: CATADRINQPQHF; CDR3 DNA: TGTGCCACCGCCGACAGAATCAATCAGCCCCAGCATTTT
D gene: TRBD1; clone size: few; V gene: TRBV29-1; J gene: TRBJ2-7; CDR3 protein: CSVGTVYEQYF; CDR3 DNA: TGCAGCGTAGGGACAGTCTACGAGCAGTACTTC
D gene: TRBD2; clone size: few; V gene: TRBV20-1; J gene: TRBJ2-1; CDR3 protein: CSANRIAGGSLSYNEQFF; CDR3 DNA: TGCAGTGCTAATCGAATAGCGGGAGGGTCCCTCTCCTACAATGAGCAGTTCTTC
D gene: TRBD1; clone size: few; V gene: TRBV7-2; J gene: TRBJ1-4; CDR3 protein: CASSPWTGTNEKLFF; CDR3 DNA: TGTGCCAGCAGCCCTTGGACAGGCACTAATGAAAAACTGTTTTTT
D gene: NA; clone size: few; V gene: TRBV7-9; J gene: TRBJ2-1; CDR3 protein: CASSLNRGEQFF; CDR3 DNA: TGTGCCAGCAGCCTAAACCGGGGTGAGCAGTTCTTC
D gene: TRBD2; clone size: NA; V gene: TRBV7-3; J gene: TRBJ2-3; CDR3 protein: CASSRGLAADTQYF; CDR3 DNA: TGTGCCAGCAGCCGAGGACTAGCGGCAGATACGCAGTATTTT
D gene: NA; clone size: NA; V gene: TRBV25-1; J gene: TRBJ1-2; CDR3 protein: CASSGQVQTYGYTF; CDR3 DNA: TGTGCCAGCAGTGGCCAGGTACAGACCTATGGCTACACCTTC
D gene: NA; clone size: NA; V gene: TRBV12-3/TRBV12-4; J gene: TRBJ1-1; CDR3 protein: CASSFMGNTEAFF; CDR3 DNA: TGTGCCAGCAGTTTTATGGGGAACACTGAAGCTTTCTTT
D gene: NA; clone size: many; V gene: TRBV5-1; J gene: TRBJ1-5; CDR3 protein: CASSLGGSYSNQPQHF; CDR3 DNA: TGCGCCAGCAGCTTGGGTGGGTCTTATAGCAATCAGCCCCAGCATTTT
D gene: NA; clone size: few; V gene: TRBV5-1; J gene: TRBJ1-2; CDR3 protein: CASSTRSGAGGSYTF; CDR3 DNA: TGCGCCAGCAGCACACGCTCCGGCGCCGGGGGGAGCTACACCTTC
D gene: TRBD1; clone size: few; V gene: TRBV5-6; J gene: TRBJ2-2; CDR3 protein: CASSLGTGGELFF; CDR3 DNA: TGTGCCAGCAGCTTGGGGACAGGCGGGGAGCTGTTTTTT
D gene: NA; clone size: NA; V gene: TRBV6-4; J gene: TRBJ2-6; CDR3 protein: CASSAQAGHSGANVLTF; CDR3 DNA: TGTGCCAGCAGTGCCCAAGCTGGACACTCTGGGGCCAACGTCCTGACTTTC
D gene: NA; clone size: NA; V gene: TRBV27; J gene: TRBJ1-5; CDR3 protein: CASSIGGGNQPQHF; CDR3 DNA: TGTGCCAGCAGTATCGGAGGGGGCAATCAGCCCCAGCATTTT
D gene: NA; clone size: few; V gene: TRBV10-2; J gene: TRBJ2-5; CDR3 protein: CASSDMETQYF; CDR3 DNA: TGCGCCAGCAGTGATATGGAGACCCAGTACTTC